The next 14 T cell receptor beta chains were all read from a single sample in a study of control samples from healthy donors and cancer patients. TCRdb's copy holds only in-frame clones and misses some; the assay was immunoSEQ multiplex PCR. The sample carries 95,000 to 150,000 clones, around 87% recorded once. Sequencing used blood. The receptor set was obtained from a man between 35 and 55 years old in good health.

Only a few counts were recorded for this clone. V usage is TRBV6-1 and J usage is TRBJ2-7; possibly TRBD2 for D (5 bases). There are 16 residues in the CDR3. V lost 2 bases to trimming and J lost 0 bases, with 14 bases between them. Germline CDR1 and CDR2: MNHNS and SASEGT. The chain's CDR3 is CASSETYLRGSYEQYF. The CDR3 DNA reads as TGTGCCAGCAGTGAAACCTACCTTCGGGGCTCCTACGAGCAGTACTTC.

This chain joins TRBV11-3 and TRBJ1-5; D may be TRBD1 (5 bases). V lost 4 bases and J lost 7, with 14 bases in between. The CDR3 covers 14 residues. The germline V gene encodes CDR1 SGHNT and CDR2 YENEEA. CDR3 bases: TGTGCCAGCAGCTCAGGACACACGGGGCAGCCCCAGCATTTT. Amino acids: CASSSGHTGQPQHF.

The chain couples TRBV5-1 to TRBJ2-4; D may be TRBD1 (6 bases). Germline CDR1 and CDR2: SGHRS and YFSETQ. This CDR3 has 14 residues. V was pared by 0 bases and J by 9 bases, with 13 bases between. CDR3 in DNA: TGCGCCAGCAGCTTGGAGGGGGTTCTCGGCATTCAGTACTTC. Amino acid sequence: CASSLEGVLGIQYF.

In this sample, this clone turned up once. J is TRBJ2-3 and V is TRBV11-3; D might be TRBD1 (5 bases). CDR1 and CDR2 from the germline V gene are SGHNT and YENEEA. Trimming shortened V by 8 bases and J by 4 bases, and 19 bases separated the two germline ends. The CDR3 contains 15 residues. The CDR3: CASGAATALPDTQYF. DNA for the CDR3: TGTGCCAGCGGGGCGGCCACAGCCCTCCCAGATACGCAGTATTTT. The full variable domain, its missing parts supplied by reference TRBV11-3 and TRBJ2-3, is EAGVVQSPRYKIIEKKQPVAFWCNPISGHNTLYWYLQNLGQGPELLIRYENEEAVDDSQLPKDRFSAERLKGVDSTLKIQPAELGDSAVYLCASGAATALPDTQYFGPGTRLTVL.

A word on this clone: The sample contains more than one DNA sequence encoding this CDR3. V gene TRBV30 combines with J gene TRBJ1-5; 7 nucleotides align to TRBD1. The CDR3 is 13 amino acids. Trimming took 1 base from V and 6 from J; bases not matched to a gene: 3. The germline gives CDR1 GTSNPN, CDR2 SVGIG (reference sequence). The CDR3 nucleotides are TGTGCCTGGAGTGGCCAGGGGGTTCAGCCCCAGCATTTT. This gives the protein CAWSGQGVQPQHF.

V is TRBV7-9 and J is TRBJ1-5; no clear D gene. Trimming removed 3 bases at V and 0 bases at J, with 6 bases between. The CDR3 length is 14 residues. Germline V lookup: CDR1 SEHNR, CDR2 FQNEAQ (reference sequence). The DNA of the CDR3 is TGTGCCAGCAGCTTCGAGCATAGCAATCAGCCCCAGCATTTT. It codes for CASSFEHSNQPQHF.

CDR3 in amino acids: CASSSSPVEQGTSPLHF. CDR3 coding DNA: TGCGCCAGCAGCTCATCCCCTGTGGAACAGGGCACTTCACCCCTCCACTTT. The chain joins TRBV5-1 to TRBJ1-6, with D possibly being TRBD1 (6 bases). This CDR3 has 17 residues. V was trimmed by 3 bases and J by 9 bases, leaving 22 bases between them. The germline V gene has CDR1 SGHRS and CDR2 YFSETQ.

V is TRBV4-3 and J is TRBJ1-6; no definite D call. The length of the CDR3 is 15 residues. Germline CDR1 is LGHNA and CDR2 is YSLEER. Deletions cut 4 bases from V and 2 bases from J, with 9 bases between. In DNA, the CDR3 is TGCGCCAGCAGCCTCGACATAACCTATAATTCACCCCTCCACTTT. Amino acids: CASSLDITYNSPLHF.

V usage is TRBV29-1 and J usage is TRBJ2-3; 11 bases are a match to TRBD2. Per germline, CDR1 SQVTM and CDR2 ANQGSEA. J lost 3 bases, V lost 8 bases, and 4 bases had no gene match. The CDR3 runs 13 residues. CDR3 DNA sequence: TGCAGCTCCCGACTAGCGGGAACAGATACGCAGTATTTT. Translating it yields CSSRLAGTDTQYF.

This chain links TRBV24-1 with TRBJ1-2; D unclear. V dropped 4 bases and J dropped 8 bases, with 19 bases sitting between them. CDR1 and CDR2 from the germline V gene are KGHDR and SFDVKD. CDR3 length: 15 residues. The CDR3 spells CATSEPGPRLGGYTF. The CDR3 nucleotides are TGTGCCACCAGTGAACCCGGGCCCCGATTGGGGGGCTACACCTTC.

This chain links TRBV6-1 with TRBJ2-2; weak D call: TRBD2 (6 bases). The CDR3 totals 18 residues. Trimming cost V 4 bases and J 0 bases, with 18 bases left between them. Germline lookup yields CDR1 MNHNS and CDR2 SASEGT. The CDR3 spells CASSVRRVTIANTGELFF. The CDR3 DNA reads TGTGCCAGCAGTGTTCGGAGGGTTACGATCGCGAACACCGGGGAGCTGTTTTTT.

The V call is TRBV7-2, the J call TRBJ1-5; TRBD1 matches 7 bases. Germline lookup yields CDR1 SGHTA and CDR2 FQGNSA. CDR3 length: 15 residues. J gave up 7 bases and V 5 bases, and 11 bases lay outside the gene matches. CDR3 DNA: TGTGCCAGCAGCGCTGGGCAGGGGGGTAACCAGCCCCAGCATTTT. Translated: CASSAGQGGNQPQHF.

The chain carries TRBV19 and TRBJ2-3; D gene uncertain. Trimming took 5 bases from V and 4 from J, leaving 4 bases between them. The CDR3 is 11 amino acids. The V gene's germline CDR1 is LNHDA and CDR2 SQIVND (reference sequence). The chain's CDR3 is CASSQADTQYF. The CDR3, as DNA: TGTGCCAGTAGTCAGGCAGATACGCAGTATTTT. Looking up the rest from reference TRBV19 and TRBJ2-3 gives the full variable domain: DGGITQSPKYLFRKEGQNVTLSCEQNLNHDAMYWYRQDPGQGLRLIYYSQIVNDFQKGDIAEGYSVSREKKESFPLTVTSAQKNPTAFYLCASSQADTQYFGPGTRLTVL.

To note about this clone: An end of the junction differs from the germline gene, which may be a read error. The chain recombines TRBV7-9 with TRBJ2-2; D remains unclear. This CDR3 region has 12 residues. Germline V gene sequence: CDR1 SEHNR, CDR2 FQNEAQ (reference sequence). CDR3 residues: CASNKNTGELFF. CDR3 coding DNA: TGTGCGAGCAACAAAAACACCGGGGAGCTGTTTTTT. Looking up the rest from reference TRBV7-9 and TRBJ2-2 gives the full variable domain: DTGVSQNPRHKITKRGQNVTFRCDPISEHNRLYWYRQTLGQGPEFLTYFQNEAQLEKSRLLSDRFSAERPKGSFSTLEIQRTEQGDSAMYLCASNKNTGELFFGEGSRLTVL.